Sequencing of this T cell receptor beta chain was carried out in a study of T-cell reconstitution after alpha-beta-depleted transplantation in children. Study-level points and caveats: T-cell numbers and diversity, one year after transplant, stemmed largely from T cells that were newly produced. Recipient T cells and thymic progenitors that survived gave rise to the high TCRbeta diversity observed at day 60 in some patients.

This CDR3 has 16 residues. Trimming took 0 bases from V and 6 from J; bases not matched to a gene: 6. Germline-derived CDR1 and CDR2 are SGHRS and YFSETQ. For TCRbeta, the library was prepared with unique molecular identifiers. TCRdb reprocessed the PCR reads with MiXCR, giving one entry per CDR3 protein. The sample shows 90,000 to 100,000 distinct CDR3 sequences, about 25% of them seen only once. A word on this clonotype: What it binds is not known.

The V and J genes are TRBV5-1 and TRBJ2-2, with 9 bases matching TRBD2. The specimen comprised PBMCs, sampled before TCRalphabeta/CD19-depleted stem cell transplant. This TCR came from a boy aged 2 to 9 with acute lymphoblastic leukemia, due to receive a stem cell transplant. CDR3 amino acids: CASSLVAGDMAGELFF. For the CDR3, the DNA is TGCGCCAGCAGCTTGGTAGCGGGAGATATGGCCGGGGAGCTGTTTTTT.